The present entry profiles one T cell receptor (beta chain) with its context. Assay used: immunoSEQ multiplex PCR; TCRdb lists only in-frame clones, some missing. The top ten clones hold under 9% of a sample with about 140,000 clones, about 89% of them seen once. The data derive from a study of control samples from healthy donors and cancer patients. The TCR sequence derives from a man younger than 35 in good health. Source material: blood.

As DNA, the CDR3 is TGTGCCAGTAGTATAGTAGAGGGCTCCGAGCAGTACTTC. It encodes CASSIVEGSEQYF. The V gene is TRBV19, the J gene TRBJ2-7; possible D gene TRBD2, 5 bases. Deletions cut 1 base from V and 6 bases from J, with 10 bases between. Germline V lookup: CDR1 LNHDA, CDR2 SQIVND (reference sequence). CDR3 length: 13 residues.